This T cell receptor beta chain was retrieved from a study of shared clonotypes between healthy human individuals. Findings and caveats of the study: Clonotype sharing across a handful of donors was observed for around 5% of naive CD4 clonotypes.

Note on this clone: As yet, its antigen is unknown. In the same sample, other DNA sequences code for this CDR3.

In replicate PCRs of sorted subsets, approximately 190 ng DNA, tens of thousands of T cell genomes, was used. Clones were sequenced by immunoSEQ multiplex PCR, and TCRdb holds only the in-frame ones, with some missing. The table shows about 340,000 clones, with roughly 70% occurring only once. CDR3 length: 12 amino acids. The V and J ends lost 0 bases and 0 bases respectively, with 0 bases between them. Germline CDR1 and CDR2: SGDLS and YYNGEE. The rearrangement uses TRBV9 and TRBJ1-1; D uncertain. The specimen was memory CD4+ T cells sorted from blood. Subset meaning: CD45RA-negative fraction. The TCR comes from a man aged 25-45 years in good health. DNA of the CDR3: TGTGCCAGCAGCGTAGTGAACACTGAAGCTTTCTTT. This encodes CASSVVNTEAFF. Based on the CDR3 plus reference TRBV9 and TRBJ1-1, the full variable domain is DSGVTQTPKHLITATGQRVTLRCSPRSGDLSVYWYQQSLDQGLQFLIQYYNGEERAKGNILERFSAQQFPDLHSELNLSSLELGDSALYFCASSVVNTEAFFGQGTRLTVV.